This TCR beta chain was identified during a study of T cell responses to AZD1222 COVID-19 vaccine. Germline V gene lookup returns CDR1 LGHDT and CDR2 YNNKEL (reference sequence). The CDR3 is made up of 13 amino acids. Trimming left V 4 bases short and J 4 bases short, with 10 bases between. TCRdb's table, derived via immunoSEQ multiplex PCR, lists solely in-frame clones and lacks some. Altogether 180,000 or so clones are present, 88% being singletons, with the ten largest covering around 26%. General observations from the study: There were vaccine-associated CD4 TCRs across spike, dominant at 160-218 and 743-854. No day 14 peak samples; only post-peak repertoires were characterized. The study identified only six AZD1222 recipients as seropositive at baseline.

On this clone itself: Its antigen remains unknown.

Whether given at about 4 or about 12 weeks, second doses were pooled. The chain joins TRBV3-1 (or the pseudogene TRBV3-2) to TRBJ2-5; D is unresolved. The sample consisted of peripheral blood, taken 28 days after the second AZD1222 dose. This clonotype was sampled from an adult who received the AZD1222 COVID-19 vaccine. CDR3 bases: TGTGCCAGCAGCCCCACCCGGGCAGAGACCCAGTACTTC. Amino acid sequence: CASSPTRAETQYF.